This TCR beta chain was sequenced for a study of T cell repertoires in cytomegalovirus infection. Each CDR3 protein gets one entry after TCRdb re-called the reads with MiXCR. The sample yields about 890,000 distinct CDR3 sequences, less than 35% seen once. In germline, CDR1 is SGHNT, CDR2 YENEEA. The CDR3 contains 16 residues. V was cut by 2 bases and J by 3 bases, with 16 bases left in between. A word on this clonotype: Its antigen remains unidentified.

This chain connects TRBV11-3 to TRBJ2-5; possible D gene TRBD1, 6 bases. The input for sequencing was cultured CD8+ T cells from PBMCs, taken from culture after CMV antigen stimulation. This clonotype was obtained from a human donor in good health (CMV status not recorded). Some clones in this sample may be carry-over from other donors' samples. The CDR3 sequence: CASSLSVGDTKETQYF. CDR3 nucleotide sequence: TGTGCCAGCAGCTTATCAGTGGGGGACACCAAAGAGACCCAGTACTTC.